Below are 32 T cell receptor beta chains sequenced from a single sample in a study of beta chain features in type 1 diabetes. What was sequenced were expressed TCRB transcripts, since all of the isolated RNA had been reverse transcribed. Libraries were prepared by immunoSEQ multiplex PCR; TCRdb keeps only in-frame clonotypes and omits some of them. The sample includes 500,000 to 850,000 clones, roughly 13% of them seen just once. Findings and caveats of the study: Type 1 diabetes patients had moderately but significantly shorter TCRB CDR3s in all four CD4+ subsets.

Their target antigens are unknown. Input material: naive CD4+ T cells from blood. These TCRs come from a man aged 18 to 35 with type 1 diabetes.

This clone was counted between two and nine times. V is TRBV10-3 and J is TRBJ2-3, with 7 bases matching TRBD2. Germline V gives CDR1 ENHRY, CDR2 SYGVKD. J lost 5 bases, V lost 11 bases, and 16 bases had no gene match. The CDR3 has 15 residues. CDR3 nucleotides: TGTGCCGCGACCGCGGGGGATCGAGAAGGAGATACGCAGTATTTT. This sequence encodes CAATAGDREGDTQYF.

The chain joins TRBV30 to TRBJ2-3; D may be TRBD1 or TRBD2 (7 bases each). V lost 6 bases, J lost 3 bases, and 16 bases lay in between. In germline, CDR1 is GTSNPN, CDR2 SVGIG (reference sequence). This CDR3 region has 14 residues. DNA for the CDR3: TGTGCCTGTGCCCGACAGGGAGGGACAGATACGCAGTATTTT. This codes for CACARQGGTDTQYF.

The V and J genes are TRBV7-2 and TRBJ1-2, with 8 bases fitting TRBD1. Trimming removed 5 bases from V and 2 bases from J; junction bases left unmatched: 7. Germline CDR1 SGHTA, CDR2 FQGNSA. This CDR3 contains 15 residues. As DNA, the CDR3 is TGTGCCAGCAGCCCAGTAACAGGGGGGAACTATGGCTACACCTTC. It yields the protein CASSPVTGGNYGYTF.

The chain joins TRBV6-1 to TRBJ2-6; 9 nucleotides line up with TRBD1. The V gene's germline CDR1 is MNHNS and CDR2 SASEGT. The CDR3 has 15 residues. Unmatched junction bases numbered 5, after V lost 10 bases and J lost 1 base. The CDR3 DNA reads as TGTGCCACCACAGGGGGCGCTTCTGGGGCCAACGTCCTGACTTTC. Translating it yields CATTGGASGANVLTF.

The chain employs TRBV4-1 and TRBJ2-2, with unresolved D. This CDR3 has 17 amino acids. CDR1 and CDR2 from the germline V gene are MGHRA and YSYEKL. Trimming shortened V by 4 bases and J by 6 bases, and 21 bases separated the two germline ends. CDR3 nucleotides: TGCGCCAGCAGCCCCTTCGGAGAAGGTCTATCTGCCGGGGAGCTGTTTTTT. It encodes CASSPFGEGLSAGELFF.

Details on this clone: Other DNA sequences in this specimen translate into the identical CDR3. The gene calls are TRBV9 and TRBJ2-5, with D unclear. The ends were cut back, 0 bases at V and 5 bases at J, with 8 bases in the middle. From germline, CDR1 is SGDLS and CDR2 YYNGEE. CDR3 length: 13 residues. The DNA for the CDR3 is TGTGCCAGCAGCGTAGGACTGGGGGAGACCCAGTACTTC. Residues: CASSVGLGETQYF.

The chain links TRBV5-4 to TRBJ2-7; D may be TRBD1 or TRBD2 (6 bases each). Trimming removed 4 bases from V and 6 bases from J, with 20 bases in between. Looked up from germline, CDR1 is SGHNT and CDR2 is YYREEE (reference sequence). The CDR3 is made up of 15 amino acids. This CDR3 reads CASSGVRGAVGEQYF. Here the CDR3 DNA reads TGTGCCAGCAGCGGTGTGAGGGGGGCTGTTGGCGAGCAGTACTTC.

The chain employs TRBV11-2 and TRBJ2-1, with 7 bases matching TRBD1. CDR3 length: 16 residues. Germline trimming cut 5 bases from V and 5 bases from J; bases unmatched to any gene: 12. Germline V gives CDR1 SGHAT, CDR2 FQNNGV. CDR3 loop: CASSPPRRGPDNEQFF. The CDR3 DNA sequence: TGTGCCAGCAGCCCTCCCCGAAGGGGGCCTGACAATGAGCAGTTCTTC.

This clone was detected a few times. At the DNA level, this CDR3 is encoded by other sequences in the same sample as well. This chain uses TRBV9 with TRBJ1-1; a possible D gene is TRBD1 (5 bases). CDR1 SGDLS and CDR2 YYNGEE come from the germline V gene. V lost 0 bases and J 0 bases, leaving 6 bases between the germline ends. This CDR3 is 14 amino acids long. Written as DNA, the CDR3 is TGTGCCAGCAGCGTAGGGGGGATGAACACTGAAGCTTTCTTT. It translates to CASSVGGMNTEAFF.

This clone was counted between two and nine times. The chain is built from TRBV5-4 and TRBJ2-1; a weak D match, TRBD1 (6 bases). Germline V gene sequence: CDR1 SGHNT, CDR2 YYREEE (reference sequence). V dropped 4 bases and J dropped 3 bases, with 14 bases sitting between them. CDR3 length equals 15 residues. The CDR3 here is CASSNRDNLYNEQFF. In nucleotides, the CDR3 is TGTGCCAGCAGCAACCGGGACAACCTCTACAATGAGCAGTTCTTC.

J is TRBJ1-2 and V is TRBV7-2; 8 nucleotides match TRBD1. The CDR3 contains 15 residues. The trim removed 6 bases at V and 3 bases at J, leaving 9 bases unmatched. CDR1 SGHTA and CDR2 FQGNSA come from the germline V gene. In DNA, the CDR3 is TGTGCCAGCAGTCAGACACCGGACAGGGACTATGGCTACACCTTC. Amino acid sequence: CASSQTPDRDYGYTF.

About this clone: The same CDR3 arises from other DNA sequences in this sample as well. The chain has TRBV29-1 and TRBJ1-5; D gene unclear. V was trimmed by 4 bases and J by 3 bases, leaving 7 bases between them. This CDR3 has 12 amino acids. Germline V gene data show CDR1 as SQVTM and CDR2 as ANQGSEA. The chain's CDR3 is CSVGGYNQPQHF. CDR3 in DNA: TGCAGCGTTGGGGGATACAATCAGCCCCAGCATTTT.

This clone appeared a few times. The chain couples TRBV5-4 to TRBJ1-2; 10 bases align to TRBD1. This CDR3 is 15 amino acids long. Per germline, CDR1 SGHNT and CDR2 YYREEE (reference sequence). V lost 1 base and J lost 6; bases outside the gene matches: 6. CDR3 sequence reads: CASSLKTGGFDGYTF. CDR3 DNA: TGTGCCAGCAGCTTGAAGACAGGGGGCTTTGATGGCTACACCTTC.

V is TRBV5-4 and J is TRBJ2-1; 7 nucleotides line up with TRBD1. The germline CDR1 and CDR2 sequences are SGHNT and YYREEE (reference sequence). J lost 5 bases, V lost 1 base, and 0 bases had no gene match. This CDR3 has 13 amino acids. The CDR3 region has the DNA TGTGCCAGCAGCTTGACAGGGGACAATGAGCAGTTCTTC. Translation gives CASSLTGDNEQFF.

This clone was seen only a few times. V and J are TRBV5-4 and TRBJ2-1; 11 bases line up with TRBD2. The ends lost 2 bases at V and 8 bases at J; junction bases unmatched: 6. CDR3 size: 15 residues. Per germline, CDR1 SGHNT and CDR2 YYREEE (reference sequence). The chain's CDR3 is CASSFLAGGRDEQFF. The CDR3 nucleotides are TGTGCCAGCAGCTTCCTAGCGGGAGGTCGGGATGAGCAGTTCTTC.

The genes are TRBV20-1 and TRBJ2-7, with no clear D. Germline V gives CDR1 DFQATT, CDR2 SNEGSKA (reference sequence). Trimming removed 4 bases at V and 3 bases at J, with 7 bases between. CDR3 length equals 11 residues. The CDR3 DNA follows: TGCAGTGCTAAGGGCTTCTACGAGCAGTACTTC. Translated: CSAKGFYEQYF.

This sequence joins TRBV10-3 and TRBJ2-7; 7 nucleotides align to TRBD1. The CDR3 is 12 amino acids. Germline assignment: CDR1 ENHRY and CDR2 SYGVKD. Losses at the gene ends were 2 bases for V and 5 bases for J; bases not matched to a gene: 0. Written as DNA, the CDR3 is TGTGCCATCAGTGAGACAGGGGACGAGCAGTACTTC. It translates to CAISETGDEQYF.

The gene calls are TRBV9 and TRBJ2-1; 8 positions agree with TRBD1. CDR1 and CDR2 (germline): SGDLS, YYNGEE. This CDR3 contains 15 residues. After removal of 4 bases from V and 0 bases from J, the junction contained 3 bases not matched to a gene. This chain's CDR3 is CASSPQGASYNEQFF. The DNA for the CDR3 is TGTGCCAGCAGCCCTCAGGGGGCCTCCTACAATGAGCAGTTCTTC.

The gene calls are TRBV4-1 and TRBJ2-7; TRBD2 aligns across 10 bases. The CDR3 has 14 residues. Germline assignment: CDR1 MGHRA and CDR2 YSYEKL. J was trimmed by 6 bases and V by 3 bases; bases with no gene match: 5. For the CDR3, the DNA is TGCGCCAGCAGCCAGCTAGCGGGAGTTAGCGAGCAGTACTTC. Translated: CASSQLAGVSEQYF.

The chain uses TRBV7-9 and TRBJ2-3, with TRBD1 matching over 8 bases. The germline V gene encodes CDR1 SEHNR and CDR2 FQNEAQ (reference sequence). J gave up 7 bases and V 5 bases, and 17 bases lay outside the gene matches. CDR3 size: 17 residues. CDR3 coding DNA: TGTGCCAGCAGCGGTCGCGTAAACAGGGGGATGGGATATACGCAGTATTTT. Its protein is CASSGRVNRGMGYTQYF. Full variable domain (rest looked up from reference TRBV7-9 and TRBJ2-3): DTGVSQNPRHKITKRGQNVTFRCDPISEHNRLYWYRQTLGQGPEFLTYFQNEAQLEKSRLLSDRFSAERPKGSFSTLEIQRTEQGDSAMYLCASSGRVNRGMGYTQYFGPGTRLTVL.

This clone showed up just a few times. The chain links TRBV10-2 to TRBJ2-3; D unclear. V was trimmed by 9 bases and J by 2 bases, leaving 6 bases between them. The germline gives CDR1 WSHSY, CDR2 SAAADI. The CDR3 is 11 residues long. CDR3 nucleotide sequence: TGCGCCAGTTATTACACAGATACGCAGTATTTT. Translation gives CASYYTDTQYF.

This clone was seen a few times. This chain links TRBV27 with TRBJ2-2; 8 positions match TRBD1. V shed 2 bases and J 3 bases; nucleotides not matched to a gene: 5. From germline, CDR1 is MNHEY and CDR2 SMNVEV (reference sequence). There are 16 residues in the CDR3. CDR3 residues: CASSLRGTGYTGELFF. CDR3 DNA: TGTGCCAGCAGTTTACGTGGGACAGGATACACCGGGGAGCTGTTTTTT.

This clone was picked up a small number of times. The CDR3 spells CAIKEREGPSDTQYF. CDR3 bases: TGTGCCATCAAGGAGCGGGAGGGCCCTTCAGATACGCAGTATTTT. V usage is TRBV10-3 and J usage is TRBJ2-3, with TRBD2 identical over 10 bases. This CDR3 is built from 15 residues. The J segment lost 4 bases and the V segment lost 7 bases, leaving 8 bases of the junction unmatched. The germline CDR1 and CDR2 sequences are ENHRY and SYGVKD.

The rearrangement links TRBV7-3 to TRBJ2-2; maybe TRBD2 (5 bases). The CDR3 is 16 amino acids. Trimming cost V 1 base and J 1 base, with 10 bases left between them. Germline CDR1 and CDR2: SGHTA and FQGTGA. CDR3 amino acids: CASSLNGLLNTGELFF. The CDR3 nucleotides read TGTGCCAGCAGCTTAAACGGACTCCTGAACACCGGGGAGCTGTTTTTT.

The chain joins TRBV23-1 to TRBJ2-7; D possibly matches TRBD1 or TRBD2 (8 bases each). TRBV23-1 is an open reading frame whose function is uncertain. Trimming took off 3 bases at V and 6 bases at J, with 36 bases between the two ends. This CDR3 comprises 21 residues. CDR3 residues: CASSHRAGGRRTSSGFGEQYF. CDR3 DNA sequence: TGCGCCAGCAGTCATAGGGCAGGGGGCAGAAGGACTAGCTCGGGATTTGGCGAGCAGTACTTC.

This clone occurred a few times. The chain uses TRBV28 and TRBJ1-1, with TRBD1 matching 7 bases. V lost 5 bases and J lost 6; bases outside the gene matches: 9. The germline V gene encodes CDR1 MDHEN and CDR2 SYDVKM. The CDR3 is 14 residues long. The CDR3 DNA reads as TGTGCCAGCAGTACAGGTGCCGGGACAGCTGAAGCTTTCTTT. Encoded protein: CASSTGAGTAEAFF. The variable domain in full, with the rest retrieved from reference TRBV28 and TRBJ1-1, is DVKVTQSSRYLVKRTGEKVFLECVQDMDHENMFWYRQDPGLGLRLIYFSYDVKMKEKGDIPEGYSVSREKKERFSLILESASTNQTSMYLCASSTGAGTAEAFFGQGTRLTVV.

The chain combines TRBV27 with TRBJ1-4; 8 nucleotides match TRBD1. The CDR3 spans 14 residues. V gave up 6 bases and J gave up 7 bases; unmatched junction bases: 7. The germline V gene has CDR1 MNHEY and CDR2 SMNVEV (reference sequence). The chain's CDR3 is CASRRQGFSEKLFF. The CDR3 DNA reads TGTGCCAGCAGGCGACAGGGGTTCAGTGAAAAACTGTTTTTT.

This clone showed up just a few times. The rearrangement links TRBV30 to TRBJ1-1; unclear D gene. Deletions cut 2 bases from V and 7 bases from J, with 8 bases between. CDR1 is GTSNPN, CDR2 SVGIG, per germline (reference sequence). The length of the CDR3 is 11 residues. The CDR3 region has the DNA TGTGCCTGGAGTCCGGGTAGTGAAGCTTTCTTT. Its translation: CAWSPGSEAFF. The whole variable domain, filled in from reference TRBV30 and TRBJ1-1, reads SQTIHQWPATLVQPVGSPLSLECTVEGTSNPNLYWYRQAAGRGLQLLFYSVGIGQISSEVPQNLSASRPQDRQFILSSKKLLLSDSGFYLCAWSPGSEAFFGQGTRLTVV.

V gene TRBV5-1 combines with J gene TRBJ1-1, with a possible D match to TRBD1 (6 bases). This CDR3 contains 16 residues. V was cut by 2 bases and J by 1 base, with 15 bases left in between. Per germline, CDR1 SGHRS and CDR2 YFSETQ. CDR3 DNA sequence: TGCGCCAGCAGCTTTATGGCTGACAGGTCGAACACTGAAGCTTTCTTT. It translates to CASSFMADRSNTEAFF.

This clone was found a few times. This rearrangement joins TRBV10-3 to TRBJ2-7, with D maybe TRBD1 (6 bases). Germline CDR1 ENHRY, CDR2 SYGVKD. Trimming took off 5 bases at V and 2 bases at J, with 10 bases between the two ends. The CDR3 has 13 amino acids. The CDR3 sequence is CAISPGQTYEQYF. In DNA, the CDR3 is TGTGCCATCAGTCCGGGACAAACCTACGAGCAGTACTTC.

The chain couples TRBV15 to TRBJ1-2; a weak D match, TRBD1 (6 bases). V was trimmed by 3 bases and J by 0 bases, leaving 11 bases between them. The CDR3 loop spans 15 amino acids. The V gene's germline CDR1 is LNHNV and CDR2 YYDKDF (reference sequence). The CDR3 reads CATSSGQPTNYGYTF. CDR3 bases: TGTGCCACCAGCAGCGGACAGCCGACTAACTATGGCTACACCTTC.

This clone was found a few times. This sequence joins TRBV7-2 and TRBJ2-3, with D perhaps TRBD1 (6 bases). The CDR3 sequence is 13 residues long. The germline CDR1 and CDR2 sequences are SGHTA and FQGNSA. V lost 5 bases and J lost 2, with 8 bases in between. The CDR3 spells CASSRTDTDTQYF. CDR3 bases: TGTGCCAGCAGCCGGACAGACACAGATACGCAGTATTTT.